This TCR beta chain was sequenced for a study of OX40 agonist ivuxolimab in advanced cancers. The data were produced by immunoSEQ multiplex PCR, yet TCRdb's version contains in-frame clones alone and is incomplete. The sample includes roughly 64,000 clones, more than 80% of them seen just once. Sample: CD4+ or CD8+ T cells sorted from blood, taken in a trial of the OX40 agonist ivuxolimab. The receptor's source is an adult with an advanced solid tumor such as melanoma, head and neck, liver or kidney cancer.

The CDR3 region has the DNA TGTGCCAGCTCACCAGAGCCGGGGGCTGTGGACGAGCAGTACTTC. Its translation is CASSPEPGAVDEQYF. The rearrangement links TRBV18 to TRBJ2-7; D may be TRBD1 or TRBD2 (6 bases each). V gave up 2 bases and J gave up 5 bases, with 16 bases separating them. Germline V gene data show CDR1 as KGHSH and CDR2 as LQKENI. The CDR3 extends over 15 amino acids.